This T cell receptor beta chain came from a study of T cells in Graves' hyperthyroidism and ophthalmopathy. This clonotype occurred a few times. Its matching antigen is unknown. Overall study results and limits: Ophthalmopathy stood apart from stable hyperthyroidism in a 13 V-J model.

Any patient presenting with uncontrolled infection, other autoimmune disease, pregnancy or lactation was left out. The investigators amplified TCR beta CDR3 regions from RNA transcripts. The HTBI set primed first-round TCR CDR3 RT-PCR. TCRdb redid the calling of the multiplex PCR reads with MiXCR, one entry per CDR3 protein. The sample shows hundreds of thousands of distinct CDR3 sequences, over 15% of them seen only once. Trimming stripped 4 bases from V and 1 base from J, with 10 bases between. CDR1 is DFQATT, CDR2 SNEGSKA, per germline (reference sequence). The length of the CDR3 is 13 residues. J is TRBJ1-2 and V is TRBV20-1; D is uncertain. The source material was blood. This clonotype originated in a woman aged 18 to 35 with Graves' ophthalmopathy. The CDR3 spells CSATPVINYGYTF. The DNA for the CDR3 is TGCAGTGCTACCCCTGTTATTAACTATGGCTACACCTTC.